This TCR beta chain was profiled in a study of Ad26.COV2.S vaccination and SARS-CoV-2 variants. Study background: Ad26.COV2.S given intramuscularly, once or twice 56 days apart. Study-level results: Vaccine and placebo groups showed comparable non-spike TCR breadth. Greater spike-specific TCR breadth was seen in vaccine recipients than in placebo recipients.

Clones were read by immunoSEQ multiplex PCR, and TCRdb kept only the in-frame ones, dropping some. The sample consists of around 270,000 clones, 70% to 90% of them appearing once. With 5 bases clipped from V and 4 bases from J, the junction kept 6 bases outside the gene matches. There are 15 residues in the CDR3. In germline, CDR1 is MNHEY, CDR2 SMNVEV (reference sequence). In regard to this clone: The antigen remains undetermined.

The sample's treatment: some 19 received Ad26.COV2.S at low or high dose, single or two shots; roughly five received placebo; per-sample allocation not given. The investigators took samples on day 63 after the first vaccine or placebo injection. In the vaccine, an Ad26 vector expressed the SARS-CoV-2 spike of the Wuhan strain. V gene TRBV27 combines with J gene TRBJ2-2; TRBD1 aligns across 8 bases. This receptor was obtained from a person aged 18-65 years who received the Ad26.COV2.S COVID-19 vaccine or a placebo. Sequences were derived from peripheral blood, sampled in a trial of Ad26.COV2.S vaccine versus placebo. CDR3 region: CASSHRDRITGELFF. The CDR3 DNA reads TGTGCCAGCAGTCACCGGGACAGGATCACCGGGGAGCTGTTTTTT.